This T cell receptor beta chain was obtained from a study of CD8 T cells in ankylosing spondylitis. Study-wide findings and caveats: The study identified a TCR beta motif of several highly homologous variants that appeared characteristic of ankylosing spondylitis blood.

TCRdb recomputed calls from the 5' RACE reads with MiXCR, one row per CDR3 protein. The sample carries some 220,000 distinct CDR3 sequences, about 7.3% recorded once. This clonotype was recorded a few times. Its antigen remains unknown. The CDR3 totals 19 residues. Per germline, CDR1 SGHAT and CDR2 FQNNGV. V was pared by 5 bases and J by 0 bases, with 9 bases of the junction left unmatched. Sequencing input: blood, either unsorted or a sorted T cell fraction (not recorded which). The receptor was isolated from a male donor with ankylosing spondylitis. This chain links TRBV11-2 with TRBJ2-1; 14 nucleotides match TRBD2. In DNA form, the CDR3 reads TGTGCCAGCAGCCCCGGGACTAGCGGGAGCCTGGGCTCCTACAATGAGCAGTTCTTC. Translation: CASSPGTSGSLGSYNEQFF.